The text below deals with one T cell receptor beta chain. The primer mix had 60 Vbeta and 13 Jbeta primers. TCRdb's copy holds only in-frame clones and misses some; the assay was immunoSEQ multiplex PCR. The sample shows 300,000 or so clones, approximately 85% of them seen only once. The data are from a study of cytomegalovirus exposure and HLA in healthy donors. The CDR3 sequence is 17 residues long. The V gene's germline CDR1 is SGHRS and CDR2 YFSETQ. The sample taken for sequencing was PBMCs. This receptor was obtained from a middle-aged woman in good health and CMV-seropositive. The V and J genes are TRBV5-1 and TRBJ2-5; 9 nucleotides match TRBD1. The J call may be mistaken, given a closer DNA end match to TRBJ2-7. CDR3 in DNA: TGCGCCAGCAGCTTAACAGGGGGCTTAGGTCTTGGGCACGAGCAGTACTTC. Translated: CASSLTGGLGLGHEQYF.